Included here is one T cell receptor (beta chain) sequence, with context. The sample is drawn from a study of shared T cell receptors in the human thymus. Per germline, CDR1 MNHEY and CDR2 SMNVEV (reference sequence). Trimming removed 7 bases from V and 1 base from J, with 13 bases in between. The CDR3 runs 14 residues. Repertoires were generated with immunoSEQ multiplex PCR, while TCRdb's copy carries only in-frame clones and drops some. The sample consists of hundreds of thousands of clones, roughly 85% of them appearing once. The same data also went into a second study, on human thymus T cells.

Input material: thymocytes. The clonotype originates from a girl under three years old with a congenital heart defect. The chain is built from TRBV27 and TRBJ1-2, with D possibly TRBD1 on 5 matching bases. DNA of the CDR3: TGTGCCAGCAAGACCTGGGGGGGTAACTATGGCTACACCTTC. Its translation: CASKTWGGNYGYTF.